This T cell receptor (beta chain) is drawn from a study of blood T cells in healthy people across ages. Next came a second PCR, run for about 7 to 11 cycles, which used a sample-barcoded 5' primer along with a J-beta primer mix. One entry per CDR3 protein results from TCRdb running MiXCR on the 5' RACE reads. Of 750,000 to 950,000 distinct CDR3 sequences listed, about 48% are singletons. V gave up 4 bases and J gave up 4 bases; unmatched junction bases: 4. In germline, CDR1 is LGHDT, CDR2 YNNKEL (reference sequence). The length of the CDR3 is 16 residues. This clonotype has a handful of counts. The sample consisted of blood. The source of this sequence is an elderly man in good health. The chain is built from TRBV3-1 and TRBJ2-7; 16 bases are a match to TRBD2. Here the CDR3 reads CASSPGTSGRVYEQYF. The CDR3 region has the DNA TGTGCCAGCAGCCCCGGGACTAGCGGGAGGGTTTACGAGCAGTACTTC.